The 20 T cell receptor beta chains below come from one sample, sequenced in a study of T cell responses to AZD1222 COVID-19 vaccine. Sequenced by immunoSEQ multiplex PCR; TCRdb stores in-frame clones only, minus some. The sample lists about 86,000 clones, roughly 90% seen once, with 3% in the top ten. This material consisted of peripheral blood, taken on day 0 of AZD1222 vaccination. These TCRs come from an adult in good health.

The sample holds one count of this clone. V gene TRBV30 combines with J gene TRBJ2-7, with TRBD2 identical over 9 bases. The trim removed 0 bases at V and 5 bases at J, leaving 8 bases unmatched. Germline values: CDR1 GTSNPN, CDR2 SVGIG (reference sequence). The CDR3 sequence is 15 residues long. Here the CDR3 DNA reads TGTGCCTGGAGTGTTGCGGGAGGGCCGTTCGACGAGCAGTACTTC. Translation: CAWSVAGGPFDEQYF.

The chain employs TRBV5-1 and TRBJ2-7; D possibly corresponds to TRBD1 (6 bases). The CDR3 runs to 11 residues. Trimming took off 2 bases at V and 6 bases at J, with 6 bases between the two ends. Germline assignment: CDR1 SGHRS and CDR2 YFSETQ. The CDR3 bases are TGCGCCAGCAGCTTCAGGGGCGAGCAGTACTTC. It translates to CASSFRGEQYF.

The chain combines TRBV5-8 with TRBJ1-5, with D perhaps TRBD1 (6 bases). The ends were cut back, 1 base at V and 5 bases at J, with 10 bases in the middle. The CDR3 runs 14 residues. Looked up from germline, CDR1 is SGHTS and CDR2 is YDEGEE. The CDR3 loop reads CASSLRTADQPQHF. Written as DNA, the CDR3 is TGTGCCAGCAGCTTGAGGACAGCAGATCAGCCCCAGCATTTT.

This chain links TRBV6-2 or TRBV6-3 with TRBJ2-7; D unresolved. This CDR3 has 15 residues. V lost 5 bases and J lost 1, with 15 bases in between. Germline V gene data show CDR1 as MNHEY and CDR2 as SVGEGT. The CDR3 is CASSPLHGGSYEQYF. The CDR3, as DNA: TGTGCCAGCAGTCCCCTACACGGTGGATCCTACGAGCAGTACTTC.

The chain is built from TRBV19 and TRBJ2-3; 8 nucleotides align to TRBD1. V shed 8 bases and J 10 bases; nucleotides not matched to a gene: 8. Looked up from germline, CDR1 is LNHDA and CDR2 is SQIVND (reference sequence). The CDR3 has 12 residues. The CDR3 spells CASGPGQVSQYF. CDR3 bases: TGTGCCAGTGGGCCGGGACAGGTTTCGCAGTATTTT. The full variable domain, completed using reference TRBV19 and TRBJ2-3, is DGGITQSPKYLFRKEGQNVTLSCEQNLNHDAMYWYRQDPGQGLRLIYYSQIVNDFQKGDIAEGYSVSREKKESFPLTVTSAQKNPTAFYLCASGPGQVSQYFGPGTRLTVL.

The chain couples TRBV9 to TRBJ1-6, with D perhaps TRBD1 (6 bases). CDR3 size: 15 residues. V dropped 5 bases and J dropped 7 bases, with 16 bases sitting between them. In germline, CDR1 is SGDLS, CDR2 YYNGEE. CDR3 residues: CASSPLGQSNSPLHF. The CDR3 nucleotides are TGTGCCAGCAGTCCCCTTGGACAGTCAAATTCACCCCTCCACTTT.

The chain uses TRBV15 and TRBJ1-6; D gene ambiguous. The CDR3 runs 14 residues. V lost 6 bases and J 1 base, leaving 7 bases between the germline ends. CDR1 LNHNV and CDR2 YYDKDF come from the germline V gene (reference sequence). The CDR3 loop reads CATSVQSYNSPLHF. CDR3 in DNA: TGTGCCACCAGTGTACAATCCTATAATTCACCCCTCCACTTT.

The chain combines TRBV30 with TRBJ1-6, with a weak D call TRBD1 (5 bases). Germline CDR1 is GTSNPN and CDR2 is SVGIG (reference sequence). The CDR3 is made up of 14 amino acids. With 6 bases removed from V and 5 bases from J, the gap between germline ends came to 14 bases. The DNA of the CDR3 is TGTGCCTGTTCGGGTGGGGGGGATAATTCACCCCTCCACTTT. The encoded protein is CACSGGGDNSPLHF.

This chain uses TRBV27 with TRBJ2-1; the match to TRBD1 covers 7 bases. CDR1 and CDR2 (germline): MNHEY, SMNVEV (reference sequence). J lost 4 bases, V lost 5 bases, and 11 bases had no gene match. This CDR3 is built from 16 residues. The CDR3 loop reads CASSPSDRPPYNEQFF. For the CDR3, the DNA is TGTGCCAGCAGTCCCTCGGACAGGCCTCCTTACAATGAGCAGTTCTTC.

This sequence joins TRBV28 and TRBJ1-2; D is ambiguous. The germline V gene encodes CDR1 MDHEN and CDR2 SYDVKM. V was cut by 1 base and J by 2 bases, with 5 bases left in between. This CDR3 has 13 amino acids. The CDR3 spells CASSLSGNYGYTF. In DNA, the CDR3 is TGTGCCAGCAGTTTATCTGGGAACTATGGCTACACCTTC.

The gene calls are TRBV6-5 and TRBJ2-7; D is unresolved. V lost 8 bases to trimming and J lost 3 bases, with 14 bases between them. Germline assignment: CDR1 MNHEY and CDR2 SVGAGI. The CDR3 has 13 residues. In nucleotides, the CDR3 is TGTGCCAGCGTGAGTGGCTTTTACTACGAGCAGTACTTC. Residues: CASVSGFYYEQYF.

The rearrangement joins TRBV19 to TRBJ2-3; D gene unclear. V shed 8 bases and J shed 5 bases, with 11 bases lying between them. The CDR3 runs to 12 residues. The germline CDR1 and CDR2 sequences are LNHDA and SQIVND (reference sequence). CDR3 residues: CASRTYGDTQYF. As DNA, the CDR3 is TGTGCCAGTCGTACGTACGGAGATACGCAGTATTTT.

The gene calls are TRBV19 and TRBJ1-5; no definite D call. V was trimmed by 6 bases and J by 2 bases, leaving 11 bases between them. CDR1 is LNHDA, CDR2 SQIVND, per germline (reference sequence). The CDR3 contains 14 residues. Written as DNA, the CDR3 is TGTGCCAGTAGCTTTGGGCAGGGCAATCAGCCCCAGCATTTT. Its protein product is CASSFGQGNQPQHF.

V gene TRBV5-1 combines with J gene TRBJ2-2; D call uncertain. Germline CDR1 SGHRS, CDR2 YFSETQ. CDR3 length equals 13 residues. V shed 6 bases and J shed 0 bases, with 6 bases lying between them. This CDR3 is CASMTTNTGELFF. The CDR3 DNA is TGCGCCAGCATGACAACGAACACCGGGGAGCTGTTTTTT.

This chain connects TRBV7-9 to TRBJ1-6; D is possibly TRBD1 (5 bases). This CDR3 spans 15 amino acids. V lost 5 bases, J lost 8 bases, and 16 bases lay in between. Germline V gene lookup returns CDR1 SEHNR and CDR2 FQNEAQ (reference sequence). The CDR3 nucleotides read TGTGCCAGCAGCCGAACCGGGACTGTTGATTCACCCCTCCACTTT. This translates into CASSRTGTVDSPLHF.

This chain links TRBV3-1 (or the pseudogene TRBV3-2) with TRBJ1-3; 8 positions agree with TRBD1. This CDR3 spans 14 amino acids. From germline, CDR1 is LGHDT and CDR2 YNNKEL (reference sequence). After removal of 4 bases from V and 8 bases from J, the junction contained 7 bases not matched to a gene. The CDR3 spells CASSPSDRADTIYF. CDR3 bases: TGTGCCAGCAGCCCATCGGACAGGGCCGACACCATATATTTT.

The chain joins TRBV28 to TRBJ2-1, with TRBD1 identical over 8 bases. The V gene's germline CDR1 is MDHEN and CDR2 SYDVKM. After removal of 2 bases from V and 7 bases from J, the junction contained 10 bases not matched to a gene. CDR3 length: 16 residues. CDR3 in DNA: TGTGCCAGCAGTTTACACTGGGACAGGAGTCAAAATGAGCAGTTCTTC. Protein: CASSLHWDRSQNEQFF. Complete variable domain (other parts from reference TRBV28 and TRBJ2-1): DVKVTQSSRYLVKRTGEKVFLECVQDMDHENMFWYRQDPGLGLRLIYFSYDVKMKEKGDIPEGYSVSREKKERFSLILESASTNQTSMYLCASSLHWDRSQNEQFFGPGTRLTVL.

The table lists this clone with a count of one. This chain links TRBV5-4 with TRBJ1-1; TRBD1 aligns across 7 bases. Per germline, CDR1 SGHNT and CDR2 YYREEE (reference sequence). The CDR3 sequence is 16 residues long. Trimming cost V 3 bases and J 4 bases; bases outside gene matches: 12. In DNA, the CDR3 is TGTGCCAGCAGCTCCCCTACGACAGGGAGGGGCACTGAAGCTTTCTTT. Its protein product is CASSSPTTGRGTEAFF.

The CDR3 DNA reads as TGCGCCAGCAGCGTCGCAGGGGGTTCTGGGGCCAACGTCCTGACTTTC. Its protein product is CASSVAGGSGANVLTF. The J gene is TRBJ2-6, the V gene TRBV5-1; TRBD1 matches 7 bases. Looked up from germline, CDR1 is SGHRS and CDR2 is YFSETQ. V trimming: 4 bases; J trimming: 1 base; junction bases outside the gene matches: 5. The CDR3 is 16 amino acids.

The genes are TRBV19 and TRBJ1-2; D gene uncertain. Germline assignment: CDR1 LNHDA and CDR2 SQIVND (reference sequence). This CDR3 contains 14 residues. V lost 7 bases and J lost 4, with 16 bases in between. The CDR3, as DNA: TGTGCCAGTAACCCCCGCAGCTCTAGCTATGGCTACACCTTC. Its translation is CASNPRSSSYGYTF.